This TCR beta chain was recorded in a study of regulatory T cells in long-lasting Graves disease. Sequencing libraries for TCR beta were prepared with iRepertoire HTBI primers and Arm-PCR of CDR3 regions. TCRdb redid the calling of the multiplex PCR reads with MiXCR, one entry per CDR3 protein. The sample has 400,000 to 500,000 distinct CDR3 sequences; 20% to 25% are singletons. This clonotype has ten or more counts. CDR1 DFQATT and CDR2 SNEGSKA come from the germline V gene (reference sequence). This CDR3 comprises 13 residues. The V gene lost 1 base and the J gene lost 2 bases, with 8 bases spanning the gap. Described time point: persistent/refractory GD, antithyroid drugs over 5 years with positive TRAb. Construction of the TCR library relied on RNA isolated from PBMCs.

The sample was peripheral blood mononuclear cells (PBMCs), taken when the disease was refractory, from a patient treated with antithyroid drugs. This TCR derives from a female donor with Graves disease. The chain couples TRBV20-1 to TRBJ1-2; D gene unclear. The CDR3: CSARGSQNYGYTF. The CDR3 DNA sequence: TGCAGTGCTAGAGGTTCACAGAACTATGGCTACACCTTC.